The T cell receptor (beta chain) under discussion was sequenced for a study of T cells expressing NK-cell markers. In the study overall: Each TCR beta repertoire originated in sorted T cells that were CD3+CD56+NKG2C+, CD3+CD56+NKG2C- or CD3+CD56-NKG2C+.

UMI-tagged 5'RACE template switching yielded the TCR beta cDNA. TCRdb re-called the 5' RACE reads, yielding one record per CDR3 amino acid sequence without DNA. This listing includes roughly 170,000 distinct CDR3 sequences. In germline, CDR1 is KGHSH, CDR2 LQKENI. CDR3 size: 15 residues. The material sequenced was blood T cells: a sorted CD56 or NKG2C T cell subset, CD4+ or CD8+ T cells, or bulk PBMC T cells (not recorded which). The TCR was taken from a woman between 18 and 70 years old in good health. The J gene is TRBJ2-1, the V gene TRBV18; TCRdb picks TRBD2, but there is no DNA to check that call. The CDR3 region is CASSRRTSGRGEQFF.